These 24 T cell receptor beta chains came from one sample sequenced in a study of OX40 agonist ivuxolimab in advanced cancers. The library was prepared using the immunoSEQ multiplex PCR assay. What TCRdb holds here is the immuneACCESS table cut down to in-frame rearrangements. Part of the clones is not present; checked against another copy, under half of the missing clones reflect an unresolved V gene, and the others are unexplained. The sample profile shows roughly 77,000 clones; approximately 89% of them were found once. The biggest ten clones account for 2% to 3% of the sample. The input for sequencing was CD4+ or CD8+ T cells sorted from blood, taken in a trial of the OX40 agonist ivuxolimab. These receptors were obtained from an adult with an advanced solid tumor such as melanoma, head and neck, liver or kidney cancer.

Here the CDR3 reads CASRHPGSLNTEAFF. The CDR3 bases are TGTGCCAGTAGGCACCCCGGGTCCTTGAACACTGAAGCTTTCTTT. The chain is built from TRBV19 and TRBJ1-1; no definite D call. Germline CDR1 and CDR2: LNHDA and SQIVND (reference sequence). V lost 6 bases and J lost 0, with 14 bases in between. The CDR3 runs 15 residues.

The chain joins TRBV19 to TRBJ1-1, with 7 positions matching TRBD1. J gave up 1 base and V 9 bases, and 8 bases lay outside the gene matches. The germline gives CDR1 LNHDA, CDR2 SQIVND (reference sequence). The CDR3 sequence is 14 residues long. In DNA, the CDR3 is TGTGCCAGACCCCTGGGACAGAGGAACACTGAAGCTTTCTTT. Protein: CARPLGQRNTEAFF.

Only a few counts were recorded for this clone. In DNA, the CDR3 is TGCAGTGCTAGCGACCTAGACAGGGAAACCTTC. Amino acids: CSASDLDRETF. The chain uses TRBV20-1 and TRBJ1-2, with 7 bases lining up with TRBD1. There are 11 residues in the CDR3. CDR1 DFQATT and CDR2 SNEGSKA come from the germline V gene (reference sequence). The J segment lost 14 bases and the V segment lost 3 bases, leaving 9 bases of the junction unmatched.

The V call is TRBV6-1, the J call TRBJ1-5; D may be TRBD1 (5 bases). From germline, CDR1 is MNHNS and CDR2 SASEGT. This CDR3 region has 13 residues. Trimming left V 4 bases short and J 5 bases short, with 9 bases between. The CDR3 DNA follows: TGTGCCAGCAGTGGTAGGGGCCATCAGCCCCAGCATTTT. Its translation: CASSGRGHQPQHF.

CDR3 in DNA: TGTGCCAGCAGCAAAAGGAAGCGGGGCTACGTCCCCGGGGAGCTGTTTTTT. The encoded protein is CASSKRKRGYVPGELFF. The chain links TRBV21-1 to TRBJ2-2; the table's D call TRBD2 went unverified against the DNA. TRBV21-1 is a pseudogene. This CDR3 is 17 amino acids long.

The rearrangement uses TRBV5-1 and TRBJ2-7; D possibly matches TRBD1 or TRBD2 (5 bases each). Germline V gene lookup returns CDR1 SGHRS and CDR2 YFSETQ. The CDR3 extends over 17 amino acids. V was pared by 0 bases and J by 2 bases, with 18 bases between. CDR3: CASSLGIGGKGPYEQYF. CDR3 nucleotides: TGCGCCAGCAGCTTGGGTATTGGGGGAAAGGGCCCCTACGAGCAGTACTTC.

This rearrangement joins TRBV5-3 to TRBJ1-1; D is undetermined. TRBV5-3 qualifies as an ORF whose function is uncertain. V was cut by 0 bases and J by 1 base, with 10 bases left in between. This CDR3 contains 15 residues. The CDR3 DNA sequence: TGTGCCAGAAGCTTGGTGATCGGAGCGAACACTGAAGCTTTCTTT. This sequence encodes CARSLVIGANTEAFF.

The J gene is TRBJ2-1, the V gene TRBV5-4; 9 bases are a match to TRBD2. V lost 1 base to trimming and J lost 4 bases; unmatched junction nucleotides: 6. CDR1 is SGHNT and CDR2 is YYREEE in the germline V gene (reference sequence). CDR3 length: 16 amino acids. The chain's CDR3 is CASSLWSGGNYNEQFF. In nucleotides, the CDR3 is TGTGCCAGCAGCTTGTGGAGCGGGGGGAATTACAATGAGCAGTTCTTC.

The chain combines TRBV29-1 with TRBJ1-1; 9 bases fit TRBD1. Per the germline V gene, CDR1 is SQVTM and CDR2 is ANQGSEA. J was trimmed by 5 bases and V by 8 bases; bases with no gene match: 12. The CDR3 has 14 amino acids. CDR3 sequence: CSSTRTGEGTEAFF. The DNA for the CDR3 is TGCAGCAGCACTCGGACAGGGGAAGGTACTGAAGCTTTCTTT.

A note on this clone: Other DNA sequences of this sample code for an identical CDR3. The chain carries TRBV18 and TRBJ2-7; 7 bases fit TRBD2. The CDR3 has 14 residues. V was clipped by 3 bases and J by 3 bases; unmatched bases: 5. Germline values: CDR1 KGHSH, CDR2 LQKENI. CDR3 in DNA: TGTGCCAGCTCACCTTCGGGAGGATTCTACGAGCAGTACTTC. Protein product: CASSPSGGFYEQYF. The full variable domain, in which reference TRBV18 and TRBJ2-7 provide the parts outside the CDR3, is NAGVMQNPRHLVRRRGQEARLRCSPMKGHSHVYWYRQLPEEGLKFMVYLQKENIIDESGMPKERFSAEFPKEGPSILRIQQVVRGDSAAYFCASSPSGGFYEQYFGPGTRLTVT.

This CDR3 reads CASSLTGEFWYGYTF. The CDR3 DNA is TGTGCCAGCAGTCTGACAGGGGAGTTTTGGTATGGCTACACCTTC. This sequence joins TRBV28 and TRBJ1-2; TRBD1 matches at 8 bases. Germline assignment: CDR1 MDHEN and CDR2 SYDVKM. The CDR3 totals 15 residues. The trim removed 5 bases at V and 5 bases at J, leaving 10 bases unmatched.

The rearrangement links TRBV25-1 to TRBJ1-1; a possible D gene is TRBD1 (6 bases). Germline V lookup: CDR1 MGHDK, CDR2 SYGVNS. Trimming took 6 bases from V and 7 from J, leaving 12 bases between them. This CDR3 is 12 amino acids long. The CDR3 region has the DNA TGTGCCAGCAGGGGGGGGCGTATTGAAGCTTTCTTT. Its protein is CASRGGRIEAFF.

This clone was seen only a few times. The rearrangement links TRBV2 to TRBJ1-2; possibly TRBD1 for D (5 bases). Trimming shortened V by 0 bases and J by 8 bases, and 10 bases separated the two germline ends. CDR1 is SNHLY and CDR2 is FYNNEI in the germline V gene. The CDR3 loop spans 13 amino acids. The CDR3 reads CASSEAGTRGYTF. As DNA, the CDR3 is TGTGCCAGCAGTGAAGCGGGGACGCGCGGCTACACCTTC. Complete variable domain (other parts from reference TRBV2 and TRBJ1-2): EPEVTQTPSHQVTQMGQEVILRCVPISNHLYFYWYRQILGQKVEFLVSFYNNEISEKSEIFDDQFSVERPDGSNFTLKIRSTKLEDSAMYFCASSEAGTRGYTFGSGTRLTVV.

In DNA form, the CDR3 reads TGTGCCAGCAGTTTTTCGAATCCAACAGGGGGTTCAGTTGCTTTCTTT. This codes for CASSFSNPTGGSVAFF. The chain uses TRBV6-5 and TRBJ1-1; TRBD1 matches 8 bases. The germline V gene has CDR1 MNHEY and CDR2 SVGAGI. After removal of 4 bases from V and 11 bases from J, the junction contained 18 bases not matched to a gene. The CDR3 has 16 amino acids.

The chain uses TRBV9 and TRBJ1-5, with D hard to call. V lost 4 bases to trimming and J lost 0 bases, with 14 bases between them. Germline V CDR1 and CDR2: SGDLS, YYNGEE. The CDR3 loop spans 16 amino acids. The CDR3 loop reads CASSRDIRGSNQPQHF. The DNA for the CDR3 is TGTGCCAGCAGCCGGGATATACGGGGTAGCAATCAGCCCCAGCATTTT.

This chain links TRBV7-2 with TRBJ2-7; D is unresolved. Trimming left V 1 base short and J 7 bases short, with 8 bases between. In germline, CDR1 is SGHTA, CDR2 FQGNSA. CDR3 size: 12 residues. CDR3 DNA: TGTGCCAGCAGCTTAGGAAAGGTGGAGCAGTACTTC. Translated: CASSLGKVEQYF.

The rearrangement links TRBV4-1 to TRBJ1-5, with D uncertain. V was trimmed by 2 bases and J by 4 bases, leaving 6 bases between them. The CDR3 sequence is 13 residues long. Looked up from germline, CDR1 is MGHRA and CDR2 is YSYEKL. CDR3 DNA: TGCGCCAGCAGCCAACTCCGAAATCAGCCCCAGCATTTT. The encoded protein is CASSQLRNQPQHF.

The chain is built from TRBV9 and TRBJ1-3; possibly TRBD1 for D (5 bases). CDR3 length: 14 residues. Trimming pared 1 base from V and 4 bases from J, leaving 9 bases between. The germline gives CDR1 SGDLS, CDR2 YYNGEE. The CDR3 spells CASSVQGAGNTIYF. The CDR3 coding sequence is TGTGCCAGCAGCGTACAGGGAGCGGGAAACACCATATATTTT. The whole variable domain, remainder taken from reference TRBV9 and TRBJ1-3, is DSGVTQTPKHLITATGQRVTLRCSPRSGDLSVYWYQQSLDQGLQFLIQYYNGEERAKGNILERFSAQQFPDLHSELNLSSLELGDSALYFCASSVQGAGNTIYFGEGSWLTVV.

The gene calls are TRBV29-1 and TRBJ1-1; D unclear. V lost 1 base to trimming and J lost 1 base, with 4 bases between them. The CDR3 length is 12 residues. From germline, CDR1 is SQVTM and CDR2 ANQGSEA. The CDR3 nucleotides are TGCAGCGTTGAAGCGCGGAACACTGAAGCTTTCTTT. It translates to CSVEARNTEAFF.

V and J are TRBV28 and TRBJ2-7; 7 bases align to TRBD1. The germline V gene has CDR1 MDHEN and CDR2 SYDVKM. V trimming: 4 bases; J trimming: 0 bases; junction bases outside the gene matches: 6. This CDR3 comprises 15 residues. CDR3 DNA sequence: TGTGCCAGCAGTTCCCCCGGGACAGCCTCCTACGAGCAGTACTTC. Residues: CASSSPGTASYEQYF.

V gene TRBV13 combines with J gene TRBJ1-2; a possible D gene is TRBD1 (5 bases). Looked up from germline, CDR1 is PRHDT and CDR2 is FYEKMQ (reference sequence). The V gene lost 7 bases and the J gene lost 4 bases, with 13 bases spanning the gap. This CDR3 has 13 residues. The CDR3, as DNA: TGTGCCAGCACCGTCCGGGGGGGCTATGGCTACACCTTC. Translated, it gives CASTVRGGYGYTF.

The gene calls are TRBV4-1 and TRBJ1-3; tentatively, D is TRBD1 (5 bases). The germline V gene encodes CDR1 MGHRA and CDR2 YSYEKL. The V gene lost 0 bases and the J gene lost 1 base, with 10 bases spanning the gap. The CDR3 length is 16 residues. The CDR3 sequence is CASSQDRGASGNTIYF. The CDR3, as DNA: TGCGCCAGCAGCCAAGATCGCGGGGCTTCTGGAAACACCATATATTTT.

This clone occurred once. The V and J genes are TRBV6-5 and TRBJ1-5, with D perhaps TRBD1 (6 bases). The germline gives CDR1 MNHEY, CDR2 SVGAGI. Trimming removed 6 bases at V and 2 bases at J, with 14 bases between. The CDR3 sequence is 15 residues long. As DNA, the CDR3 is TGTGCCAGCAGCTCCGGACAGATGGGCAATCAGCCCCAGCATTTT. Protein sequence: CASSSGQMGNQPQHF.

The chain recombines TRBV30 with TRBJ1-2; perhaps TRBD1 as D (6 bases). Germline values: CDR1 GTSNPN, CDR2 SVGIG (reference sequence). The V gene lost 0 bases and the J gene lost 5 bases, with 10 bases spanning the gap. CDR3 length equals 13 residues. CDR3 protein: CAWSVGGAYGYTF. The CDR3 DNA sequence: TGTGCCTGGAGTGTTGGGGGCGCTTATGGCTACACCTTC.